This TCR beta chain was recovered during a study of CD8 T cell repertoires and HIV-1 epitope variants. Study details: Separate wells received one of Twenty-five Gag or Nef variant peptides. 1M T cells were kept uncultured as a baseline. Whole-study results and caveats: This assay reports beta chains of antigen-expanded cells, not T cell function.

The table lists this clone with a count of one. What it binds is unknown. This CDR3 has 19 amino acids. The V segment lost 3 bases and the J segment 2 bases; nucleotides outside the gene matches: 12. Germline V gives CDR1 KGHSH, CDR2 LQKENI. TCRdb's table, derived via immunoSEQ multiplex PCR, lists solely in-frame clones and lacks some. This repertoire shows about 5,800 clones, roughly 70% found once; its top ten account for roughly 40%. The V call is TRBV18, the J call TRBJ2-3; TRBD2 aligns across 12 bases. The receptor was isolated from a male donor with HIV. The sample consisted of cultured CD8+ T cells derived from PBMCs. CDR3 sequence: CASSPLASGGVYPTDTQYF. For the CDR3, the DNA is TGTGCCAGCTCACCTCTCGCTAGCGGGGGGGTCTATCCCACAGATACGCAGTATTTT. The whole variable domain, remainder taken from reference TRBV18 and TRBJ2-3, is NAGVMQNPRHLVRRRGQEARLRCSPMKGHSHVYWYRQLPEEGLKFMVYLQKENIIDESGMPKERFSAEFPKEGPSILRIQQVVRGDSAAYFCASSPLASGGVYPTDTQYFGPGTRLTVL.